This T cell receptor (beta chain) was identified during a study of T cells in Graves' hyperthyroidism and ophthalmopathy. The sample holds many counts of this clonotype. The CDR3 is made up of 12 amino acids. The germline V gene has CDR1 GTSNPN and CDR2 SVGIG (reference sequence). V was clipped by 4 bases and J by 0 bases, with 4 bases between them. Any patient presenting with uncontrolled infection, other autoimmune disease, pregnancy or lactation was left out. Source material for PBMCs was roughly 10 ml fresh peripheral blood. RNA transcripts were the template for amplifying TCR beta CDR3 regions. First-round RT-PCR targeting the TCR CDR3 was performed with the HTBI primer set. One entry per CDR3 protein results from TCRdb running MiXCR on the multiplex PCR reads. The repertoire has more than 550,000 distinct CDR3 sequences, about 19% of them found once; the top ten carry over 15%.

Sequencing was performed on blood. The chain uses TRBV30 and TRBJ1-3; D is uncertain. The receptor's source is a woman aged 45-60 years with Graves' hyperthyroidism that later progressed to Graves' ophthalmopathy. The CDR3 here is CAWTPSGNTIYF. In DNA, the CDR3 is TGTGCCTGGACTCCCTCTGGAAACACCATATATTTT.